This T cell receptor (beta chain) was profiled in a study of cytomegalovirus exposure and HLA in healthy donors. Findings of the study overall: Previously analyzed data showed that most TCR beta V segments were productive at a frequency of about 90% or about 30%.

With respect to this clone: Antigen unknown.

The PCR made use of 60 Vbeta and 13 Jbeta primers. TCRdb's copy holds only in-frame clones and misses some; the assay was immunoSEQ multiplex PCR. The repertoire holds over 80,000 clones, about 80% seen once, with 16% in the top ten. Germline CDR1 SGHRS, CDR2 YFSETQ. The CDR3 runs to 17 residues. Trimming stripped 4 bases from V and 3 bases from J, with 17 bases between. This sequence was found in a man aged 60 to 75 in good health and CMV-seropositive. V usage is TRBV5-1 and J usage is TRBJ2-6; D is perhaps TRBD2 (7 bases). Sequenced input: PBMCs. The CDR3 DNA sequence: TGCGCCAGCAGCCCCCCACAGGGAGGGGTTGGGGCCAACGTCCTGACTTTC. Protein sequence: CASSPPQGGVGANVLTF.